These 30 T cell receptor beta chains came from one sample sequenced in a study of cytomegalovirus exposure and HLA in healthy donors. With 60 Vbeta and 13 Jbeta primers, the PCR was carried out. TCRdb's table, derived via immunoSEQ multiplex PCR, lists solely in-frame clones and lacks some. The sample has around 150,000 clones, 65% to 80% seen once. The sample comprised PBMCs. The receptors shown here come from a man between 18 and 29 years old in good health and CMV-seropositive.

CDR3 coding DNA: TGTGCCAGTAGTATACAAAGGGGGTCGAGTCGCTACACCTTC. It specifies CASSIQRGSSRYTF. V usage is TRBV19 and J usage is TRBJ1-2; D perhaps matches TRBD1 (6 bases). Germline V gene lookup returns CDR1 LNHDA and CDR2 SQIVND (reference sequence). The germline V and J ends were trimmed by 2 bases and 9 bases, with 16 bases remaining between them. CDR3 size: 14 residues.

The chain couples TRBV7-2 to TRBJ2-4, with TRBD1 matching 7 bases. Germline V CDR1 and CDR2: SGHTA, FQGNSA. The trim removed 1 base at V and 7 bases at J, leaving 4 bases unmatched. This CDR3 region has 14 residues. CDR3 protein: CASSLGGGANIQYF. In DNA form, the CDR3 reads TGTGCCAGCAGCTTAGGAGGGGGCGCGAACATTCAGTACTTC.

The V gene is TRBV27, the J gene TRBJ1-2, with 11 bases aligning to TRBD1. Trimming took 6 bases from V and 7 from J; bases not matched to a gene: 16. Germline V gene data show CDR1 as MNHEY and CDR2 as SMNVEV (reference sequence). The CDR3 contains 17 residues. Written as DNA, the CDR3 is TGTGCCAGCAGCCTTCGCCCGACCGGGACAGGGGGTCCTGGCTACACCTTC. Translating gives CASSLRPTGTGGPGYTF.

This chain joins TRBV5-4 and TRBJ1-5; 7 bases align to TRBD1. Trimming took 4 bases from V and 7 from J; bases not matched to a gene: 17. The CDR3 is 17 residues long. Germline values: CDR1 SGHNT, CDR2 YYREEE (reference sequence). CDR3 amino acids: CASSPPGQDPAGQPQHF. In nucleotides, the CDR3 is TGTGCCAGCAGCCCCCCCGGACAGGACCCGGCTGGGCAGCCCCAGCATTTT.

The chain couples TRBV5-4 to TRBJ2-7; TRBD1 agrees at 7 bases. Germline lookup yields CDR1 SGHNT and CDR2 YYREEE (reference sequence). V lost 1 base and J lost 7; bases outside the gene matches: 8. This CDR3 region has 14 residues. CDR3 sequence reads: CASSLNRGSGEQYV. The DNA for the CDR3 is TGTGCCAGCAGCTTGAACAGGGGATCGGGGGAGCAGTACGTC.

J is TRBJ1-2 and V is TRBV19, with D tentatively TRBD1 (6 bases). Germline values: CDR1 LNHDA, CDR2 SQIVND (reference sequence). The length of the CDR3 is 14 residues. V lost 5 bases to trimming and J lost 5 bases, with 15 bases between them. The CDR3 DNA is TGTGCCAGTAGTCCCGCCGGGGGGGCTTATGGCTACACCTTC. This translates into CASSPAGGAYGYTF.

This clone occurred a few times. This sequence joins TRBV27 and TRBJ2-1, with 11 bases that match TRBD2. The CDR3 runs 14 residues. V lost 6 bases to trimming and J lost 2 bases; unmatched junction nucleotides: 0. Germline CDR1 is MNHEY and CDR2 is SMNVEV (reference sequence). CDR3 sequence reads: CASRTSGAYNEQFF. The CDR3 DNA sequence: TGTGCCAGCAGGACTAGCGGGGCCTACAATGAGCAGTTCTTC.

This clone appeared once. CDR3 nucleotide sequence: TGTGCCAGTAGTACGGACAGGGGGGGGGAAAAACTGTTTTTT. It encodes CASSTDRGGEKLFF. This chain connects TRBV19 to TRBJ1-4; 10 bases line up with TRBD1. This CDR3 has 14 amino acids. Germline values: CDR1 LNHDA, CDR2 SQIVND (reference sequence). Losses at the gene ends were 4 bases for V and 8 bases for J; bases not matched to a gene: 4.

This rearrangement joins TRBV6-5 to TRBJ1-5; tentatively, D is TRBD1 (5 bases). With 8 bases removed from V and 0 bases from J, the gap between germline ends came to 8 bases. Germline CDR1 and CDR2: MNHEY and SVGAGI. The length of the CDR3 is 13 residues. The CDR3 loop reads CASSTVSNQPQHF. In nucleotides, the CDR3 is TGTGCCAGCTCGACAGTTAGCAATCAGCCCCAGCATTTT.

The V gene is TRBV6-5, the J gene TRBJ1-1; maybe TRBD1 (6 bases). CDR3 length equals 14 residues. CDR1 is MNHEY and CDR2 is SVGAGI in the germline V gene. Deletions cut 6 bases from V and 5 bases from J, with 16 bases between. In nucleotides, the CDR3 is TGTGCCAGCAGCCCCGACAGGATAAGGACTGAAGCTTTCTTT. Its translation is CASSPDRIRTEAFF.

As concerns this clone: One junction end does not reproduce the germline sequence, and a read error may be involved. This chain joins TRBV29-1 and TRBJ1-2; tentatively, D is TRBD1 (6 bases). The germline gives CDR1 SQVTM, CDR2 ANQGSEA. The CDR3 consists of 13 residues. In DNA form, the CDR3 reads TGCAGCGTTCAAGATCGGGACATTGGTGGCTACACCTTC. Its protein product is CSVQDRDIGGYTF.

The rearrangement uses TRBV29-1 and TRBJ2-2, with unresolved D. V was trimmed by 7 bases and J by 5 bases, leaving 14 bases between them. From germline, CDR1 is SQVTM and CDR2 ANQGSEA. The CDR3 is 13 amino acids. As DNA, the CDR3 is TGCAGCGATACTAAGACTCGTACCGGGGAGCTGTTTTTT. It specifies CSDTKTRTGELFF.

This chain links TRBV7-9 with TRBJ2-1; 9 bases match TRBD1. Germline loops: CDR1 SEHNR, CDR2 FQNEAQ (reference sequence). Trimming at V came to 6 bases and at J to 4 bases, leaving 7 bases not matched to a gene. The CDR3 sequence is 15 residues long. CDR3 protein: CASSFPGQGYNEQFF. CDR3 coding DNA: TGTGCCAGCAGTTTTCCCGGACAGGGGTACAATGAGCAGTTCTTC.

The V gene is TRBV28, the J gene TRBJ1-6; possible D gene TRBD1, 5 bases. The CDR3 totals 13 residues. Per germline, CDR1 MDHEN and CDR2 SYDVKM. Trimming cost V 6 bases and J 10 bases, with 13 bases left between them. DNA for the CDR3: TGTGCCAGCAGCAAGTCCGGGGGATCACCCCTCCACTTT. Its protein product is CASSKSGGSPLHF.

The chain recombines TRBV28 with TRBJ1-1; a possible D gene is TRBD1 (6 bases). CDR3 length: 13 residues. The V end was cut by 5 bases, the J end by 4 bases, with 11 bases between. The germline V gene has CDR1 MDHEN and CDR2 SYDVKM. The CDR3 here is CASSVQGGTEAFF. DNA of the CDR3: TGTGCCAGCAGTGTACAGGGTGGCACTGAAGCTTTCTTT.

V is TRBV6-1 and J is TRBJ1-4; D is unresolved. This CDR3 is 13 amino acids long. V was clipped by 2 bases and J by 8 bases, with 9 bases between them. Germline V gene lookup returns CDR1 MNHNS and CDR2 SASEGT. CDR3 in amino acids: CASSESGHEKLFF. Written as DNA, the CDR3 is TGTGCCAGCAGTGAATCGGGTCACGAAAAACTGTTTTTT.

This clone is a singleton in its sample. The V gene is TRBV30, the J gene TRBJ1-1, with D maybe TRBD1 (5 bases). This CDR3 is 18 amino acids long. Germline lookup yields CDR1 GTSNPN and CDR2 SVGIG (reference sequence). The V and J ends lost 0 bases and 0 bases respectively, with 20 bases between them. The CDR3 reads CAWSVPWGRIVMNTEAFF. CDR3 nucleotides: TGTGCCTGGAGTGTTCCGTGGGGGAGGATCGTCATGAACACTGAAGCTTTCTTT.

The chain combines TRBV10-3 with TRBJ2-3; TRBD2 might be the D (5 bases). This CDR3 has 16 residues. CDR1 is ENHRY, CDR2 SYGVKD, per germline. The V end was cut by 1 base, the J end by 1 base, with 12 bases between. CDR3 amino acids: CAISEFRGGRTDTQYF. For the CDR3, the DNA is TGTGCCATCAGTGAGTTTCGTGGAGGACGCACAGATACGCAGTATTTT.

This clone has a handful of counts. CDR3 bases: TGTGCCATCAGTTCCTTCTCTGGGGCCAACGTCCTGACTTTC. Its protein product is CAISSFSGANVLTF. The V call is TRBV10-3, the J call TRBJ2-6; D unclear. The CDR3 runs 14 residues. Trimming took off 5 bases at V and 0 bases at J, with 5 bases between the two ends. Per the germline V gene, CDR1 is ENHRY and CDR2 is SYGVKD.

This clone has just one count. The genes are TRBV30 and TRBJ1-1; D gene uncertain. V was pared by 1 base and J by 1 base, with 4 bases between. Germline values: CDR1 GTSNPN, CDR2 SVGIG (reference sequence). This CDR3 is built from 12 residues. The DNA for the CDR3 is TGTGCCTGGAGTGACGGGAACACTGAAGCTTTCTTT. Amino acids: CAWSDGNTEAFF.

CDR3 region: CASSLGPSDQPQHF. The CDR3 nucleotides are TGTGCCAGCAGCTTGGGTCCCTCGGATCAGCCCCAGCATTTT. The chain joins TRBV5-5 to TRBJ1-5; D gene ambiguous. CDR3 length equals 14 residues. Trimming left V 0 bases short and J 5 bases short, with 9 bases between. Germline V gene sequence: CDR1 SGHKS, CDR2 YYEKEE (reference sequence).

The chain combines TRBV27 with TRBJ2-3, with 15 nucleotides matching TRBD2. The germline gives CDR1 MNHEY, CDR2 SMNVEV (reference sequence). With V trimmed by 3 bases and J by 3 bases, 10 bases remained unmatched. CDR3 length equals 19 residues. For the CDR3, the DNA is TGTGCCAGCAGTTTGTGGGGACTAGCGGGAGGCAGTGGGACAGATACGCAGTATTTT. Translated: CASSLWGLAGGSGTDTQYF.

The rearrangement links TRBV6-5 to TRBJ2-1; TRBD1 aligns across 7 bases. The V gene's germline CDR1 is MNHEY and CDR2 SVGAGI. Losses at the gene ends were 0 bases for V and 5 bases for J; bases not matched to a gene: 7. The CDR3 length is 16 residues. CDR3 DNA sequence: TGTGCCAGCAGTTACTCAGGGTGGACAGGTAACAATGAGCAGTTCTTC. It is translated as CASSYSGWTGNNEQFF.

Here the CDR3 reads CASSYDAGGNTIYF. DNA for the CDR3: TGTGCCAGCAGTTATGATGCGGGTGGAAACACCATATATTTT. This chain connects TRBV5-4 to TRBJ1-3; D unclear. Looked up from germline, CDR1 is SGHNT and CDR2 is YYREEE (reference sequence). The ends were cut back, 5 bases at V and 3 bases at J, with 12 bases in the middle. The length of the CDR3 is 14 residues.

V gene TRBV13 combines with J gene TRBJ1-2, with 8 bases aligning to TRBD1. Germline loops: CDR1 PRHDT, CDR2 FYEKMQ (reference sequence). J gave up 3 bases and V 2 bases, and 14 bases lay outside the gene matches. This CDR3 has 18 residues. The CDR3 sequence: CASSLRGHQDRDDYGYTF. The CDR3 DNA reads as TGTGCCAGCAGCTTACGGGGCCACCAGGACAGGGACGACTATGGCTACACCTTC.

The chain joins TRBV28 to TRBJ1-2, with 7 bases matching TRBD1. The CDR3 sequence is 17 residues long. V was clipped by 5 bases and J by 3 bases; unmatched bases: 15. Germline assignment: CDR1 MDHEN and CDR2 SYDVKM. The CDR3 DNA sequence: TGTGCCAGCAGTACGATTTTTACAGGGGACTGGGACTATGGCTACACCTTC. Its protein is CASSTIFTGDWDYGYTF.

The chain uses TRBV28 and TRBJ1-5; no clear D gene. The CDR3 is 19 amino acids. The germline V gene has CDR1 MDHEN and CDR2 SYDVKM. V was trimmed by 3 bases and J by 3 bases, leaving 24 bases between them. This chain's CDR3 is CASSLPLYKGGGHNQPQHF. The CDR3 nucleotides are TGTGCCAGCAGTTTGCCCCTATATAAAGGAGGAGGTCACAATCAGCCCCAGCATTTT.

The V gene is TRBV6-6, the J gene TRBJ1-2; D unresolved. The germline CDR1 and CDR2 sequences are MNHNY and SVGAGI (reference sequence). The CDR3 totals 10 residues. V was cut by 6 bases and J by 8 bases, with 7 bases left in between. This CDR3 is CASSLRGYTF. The DNA of the CDR3 is TGTGCCAGCAGCCTGAGGGGCTACACCTTC.

The gene calls are TRBV30 and TRBJ2-3, with D possibly matching TRBD2 (5 bases). CDR1 and CDR2 from the germline V gene are GTSNPN and SVGIG (reference sequence). This CDR3 comprises 13 residues. Trimming took 5 bases from V and 2 from J, leaving 11 bases between them. Here the CDR3 DNA reads TGTGCCTGGGGTAGCGATAACACAGATACGCAGTATTTT. Translation gives CAWGSDNTDTQYF.

This chain uses TRBV6-6 with TRBJ2-1, with TRBD1 as a possible D gene (5 bases). CDR1 is MNHNY and CDR2 is SVGAGI in the germline V gene (reference sequence). The V gene lost 5 bases and the J gene lost 1 base, with 9 bases spanning the gap. The CDR3 runs to 14 residues. As DNA, the CDR3 is TGTGCCAGCAGTGCAGACAGATCCTACAATGAGCAGTTCTTC. Its translation: CASSADRSYNEQFF.